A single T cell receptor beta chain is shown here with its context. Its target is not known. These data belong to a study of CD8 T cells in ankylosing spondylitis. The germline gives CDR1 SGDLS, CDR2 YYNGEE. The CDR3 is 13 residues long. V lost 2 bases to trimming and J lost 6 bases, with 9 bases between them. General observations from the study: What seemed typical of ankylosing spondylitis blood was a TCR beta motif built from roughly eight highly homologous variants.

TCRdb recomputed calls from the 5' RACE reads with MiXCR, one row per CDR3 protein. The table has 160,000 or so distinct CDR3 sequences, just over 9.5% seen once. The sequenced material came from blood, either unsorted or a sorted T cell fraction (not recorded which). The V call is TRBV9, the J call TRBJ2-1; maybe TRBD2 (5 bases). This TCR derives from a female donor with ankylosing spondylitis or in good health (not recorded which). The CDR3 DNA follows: TGTGCCAGCAGCGTCGGGCTAGCCAATGAGCAGTTCTTC. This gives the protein CASSVGLANEQFF.